These T cell receptor beta chains were read from a single sample in a study of radiation and T cells in renal cell carcinoma. The protocol was immunoSEQ multiplex PCR, while the TCRdb copy is restricted to in-frame clones and leaves out a portion. The top ten clones hold approximately 5.4% of a sample with around 80,000 clones, about 80% of them seen once. The starting material was blood, obtained from a patient whose treatment included radiotherapy and nephrectomy. Receptors were obtained from a man between 60 and 70 years old with renal cell carcinoma. Each CDR3 is given with its conserved first and last residue. D genes are given only for firm matches. Clone size is stated in some rows and not others, as once, few, many or a class when expanded.

abundance	v_gene	j_gene	d_gene	CDR3nt	CDR3aa
-	TRBV6-5	TRBJ1-5	-	TGTGCCAGCAGTTACAGGGCCCGCCATAGCAATCAGCCCCAGCATTTT	CASSYRARHSNQPQHF
-	TRBV19	TRBJ1-2	-	TGTGCCCTAGTTATGGCAGTAGCTAACTATGGCTACACCTTC	CALVMAVANYGYTF
-	TRBV4-2	TRBJ2-3	-	TGTGCCAGCAGCCAAGATGATCTCGGGGGTAGCACAGATACGCAGTATTTT	CASSQDDLGGSTDTQYF
-	TRBV30	TRBJ2-7	-	TGTGCCTGGAGTGTACCCCTCGGTAGGGGCGCCCCCTACGAGCAGTACTTC	CAWSVPLGRGAPYEQYF
few	TRBV7-3	TRBJ1-1	-	TGTGCCAGCAGCTTAAAGGGGGGCACTGAAGCTTTCTTT	CASSLKGGTEAFF
-	TRBV5-3	TRBJ2-1	-	TGTGCCAGAAGCGGGACTGGATACAATGAGCAGTTCTTC	CARSGTGYNEQFF
-	TRBV11-3	TRBJ2-7	TRBD2	TGTGCCAGCAGCTTCGGTAGCGGGAACTACGAGCAGTACTTC	CASSFGSGNYEQYF
-	TRBV11-2	TRBJ2-5	TRBD2	TGTGCCAGCAGGCAAGGGCTAGCGGGGCGAGAGACCCAGTACTTC	CASRQGLAGRETQYF
-	TRBV19	TRBJ1-2	-	TGTGCCAGTGGGACGGATATCTATGGCTACACCTTC	CASGTDIYGYTF
once	TRBV2	TRBJ1-2	TRBD1	TGTGCCAGCAGCGACAGGGGGCCTGCTGGCTACACCTTC	CASSDRGPAGYTF
-	TRBV5-8	TRBJ2-1	-	TGTGCCAGCAGCTCCCAGGGGGGCAATGAGCAGTTCTTC	CASSSQGGNEQFF
-	TRBV9	TRBJ2-1	-	TGTGCCAGCAGCGTCACGGGAAGTGACTACAATGAGCAGTTCTTC	CASSVTGSDYNEQFF
once	TRBV4-1	TRBJ2-6	-	TGCGCCAGCAGCAAAACAGGAACTGGGGCCAACGTCCTGACTTTC	CASSKTGTGANVLTF
-	TRBV29-1	TRBJ1-6	-	TGCAGCGTTCGGGACGGGAGCTCCTATAATTCACCCCTCCACTTT	CSVRDGSSYNSPLHF